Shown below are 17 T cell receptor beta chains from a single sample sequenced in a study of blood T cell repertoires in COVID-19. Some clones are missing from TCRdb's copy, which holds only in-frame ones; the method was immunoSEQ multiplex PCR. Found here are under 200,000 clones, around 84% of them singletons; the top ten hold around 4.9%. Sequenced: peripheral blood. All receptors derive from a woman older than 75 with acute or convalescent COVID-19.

The CDR3 DNA follows: TGCAGCGTTTCGGCCCGGGACAGGGCTTCTGAAAAACTGTTTTTT. The encoded protein is CSVSARDRASEKLFF. The chain joins TRBV29-1 to TRBJ1-4; 9 bases are shared with TRBD1. Unmatched junction bases numbered 11, after V lost 5 bases and J lost 7 bases. CDR3 length: 15 amino acids. Germline values: CDR1 SQVTM, CDR2 ANQGSEA.

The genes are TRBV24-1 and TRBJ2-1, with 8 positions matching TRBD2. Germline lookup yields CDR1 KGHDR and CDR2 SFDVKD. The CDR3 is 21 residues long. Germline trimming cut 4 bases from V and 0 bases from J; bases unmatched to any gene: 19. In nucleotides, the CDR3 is TGTGCCACCAGTGAGCGTCCCCTAGGCGCGGGAGGCCCCCGCTCCTACAATGAGCAGTTCTTC. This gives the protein CATSERPLGAGGPRSYNEQFF.

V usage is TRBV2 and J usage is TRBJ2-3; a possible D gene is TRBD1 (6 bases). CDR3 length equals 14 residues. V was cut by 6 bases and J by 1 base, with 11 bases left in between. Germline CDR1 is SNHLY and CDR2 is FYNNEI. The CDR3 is CASSPGVGTDTQYF. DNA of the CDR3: TGTGCCAGCAGCCCAGGGGTGGGCACAGATACGCAGTATTTT.

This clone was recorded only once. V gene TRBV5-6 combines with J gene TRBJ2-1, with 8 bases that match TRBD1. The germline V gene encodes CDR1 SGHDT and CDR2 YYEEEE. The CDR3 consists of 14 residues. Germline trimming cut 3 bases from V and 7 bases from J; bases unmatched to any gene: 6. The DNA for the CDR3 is TGTGCCAGCAGCTCACGACAGGGGCGGAATGAGCAGTTCTTC. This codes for CASSSRQGRNEQFF.

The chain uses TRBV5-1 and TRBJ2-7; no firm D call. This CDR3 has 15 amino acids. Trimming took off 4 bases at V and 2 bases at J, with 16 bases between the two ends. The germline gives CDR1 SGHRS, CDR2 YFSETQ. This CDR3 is CASSPLGFGAYEQYF. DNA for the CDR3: TGCGCCAGCAGCCCCTTAGGTTTCGGAGCCTACGAGCAGTACTTC.

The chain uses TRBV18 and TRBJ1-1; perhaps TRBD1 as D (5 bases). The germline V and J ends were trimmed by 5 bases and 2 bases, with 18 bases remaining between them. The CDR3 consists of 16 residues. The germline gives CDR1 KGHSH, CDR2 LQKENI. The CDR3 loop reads CASSSYPTVPNTEAFF. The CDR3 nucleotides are TGTGCCAGCTCATCATACCCGACAGTACCTAACACTGAAGCTTTCTTT.

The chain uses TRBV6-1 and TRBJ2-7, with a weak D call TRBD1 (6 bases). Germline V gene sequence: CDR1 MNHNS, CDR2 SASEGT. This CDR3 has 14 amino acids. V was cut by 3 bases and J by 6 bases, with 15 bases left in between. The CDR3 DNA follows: TGTGCCAGCAGTGAGCGGACAGACATTCGCGAGCAGTACTTC. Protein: CASSERTDIREQYF.

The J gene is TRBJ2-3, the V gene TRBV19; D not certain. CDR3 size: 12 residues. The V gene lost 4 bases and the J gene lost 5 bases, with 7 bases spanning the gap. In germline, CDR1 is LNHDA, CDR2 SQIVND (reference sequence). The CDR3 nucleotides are TGTGCCAGTAGTAGTCTCAGAGATACGCAGTATTTT. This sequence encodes CASSSLRDTQYF.

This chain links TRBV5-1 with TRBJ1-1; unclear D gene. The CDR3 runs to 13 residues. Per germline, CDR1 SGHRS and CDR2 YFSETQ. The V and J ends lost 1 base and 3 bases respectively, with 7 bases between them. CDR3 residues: CASSLSGDTEAFF. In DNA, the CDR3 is TGCGCCAGCAGCTTGTCGGGTGACACTGAAGCTTTCTTT.

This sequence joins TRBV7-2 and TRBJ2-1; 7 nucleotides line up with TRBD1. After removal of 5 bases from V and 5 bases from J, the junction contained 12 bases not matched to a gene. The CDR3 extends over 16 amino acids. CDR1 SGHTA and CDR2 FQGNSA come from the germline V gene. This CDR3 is CASSRDREKGNNEQFF. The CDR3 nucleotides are TGTGCCAGCAGCCGTGACAGGGAAAAAGGAAACAATGAGCAGTTCTTC. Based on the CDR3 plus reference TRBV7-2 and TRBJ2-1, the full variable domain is GAGVSQSPSNKVTEKGKDVELRCDPISGHTALYWYRQSLGQGLEFLIYFQGNSAPDKSGLPSDRFSAERTGGSVSTLTIQRTQQEDSAVYLCASSRDREKGNNEQFFGPGTRLTVL.

The CDR3 spells CASSQAGASATQYF. The CDR3 DNA reads as TGTGCCAGCAGCCAGGCGGGGGCCTCCGCGACCCAGTACTTC. The chain couples TRBV3-1 (or the pseudogene TRBV3-2) to TRBJ2-5; possible D gene TRBD2, 7 bases. This CDR3 region has 14 residues. The germline V gene has CDR1 LGHDT and CDR2 YNNKEL (reference sequence). V was pared by 3 bases and J by 7 bases, with 15 bases between.

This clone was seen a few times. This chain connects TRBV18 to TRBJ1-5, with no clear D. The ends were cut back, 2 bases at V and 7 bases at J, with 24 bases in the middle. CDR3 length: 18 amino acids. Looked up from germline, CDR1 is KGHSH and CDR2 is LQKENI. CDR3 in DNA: TGTGCCAGCTCACCATTCGTCTCGGGAGGGAGTATCGACCAGCCCCAGCATTTT. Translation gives CASSPFVSGGSIDQPQHF.

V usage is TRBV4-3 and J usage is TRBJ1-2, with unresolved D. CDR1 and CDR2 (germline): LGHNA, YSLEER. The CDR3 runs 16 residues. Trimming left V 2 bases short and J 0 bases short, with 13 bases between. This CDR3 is CASSQSASGPNYGYTF. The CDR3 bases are TGCGCCAGCAGCCAATCCGCCAGCGGTCCTAACTATGGCTACACCTTC.

CDR3 region: CASSRGGASGNTIYF. The CDR3 region has the DNA TGTGCCAGCAGCCGCGGGGGGGCCTCTGGAAACACCATATATTTT. This chain links TRBV7-2 with TRBJ1-3, with a possible D match to TRBD1 (6 bases). The CDR3 has 15 amino acids. Germline CDR1 reads SGHTA; CDR2 reads FQGNSA. Trimming shortened V by 5 bases and J by 0 bases, and 11 bases separated the two germline ends.

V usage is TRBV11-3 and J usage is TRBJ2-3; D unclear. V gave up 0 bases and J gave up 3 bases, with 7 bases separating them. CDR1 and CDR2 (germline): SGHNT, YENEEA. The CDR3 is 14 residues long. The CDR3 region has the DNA TGTGCCAGCAGCTTAGATGAGAGGACAGATACGCAGTATTTT. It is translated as CASSLDERTDTQYF. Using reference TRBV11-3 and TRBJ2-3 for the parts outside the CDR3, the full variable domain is EAGVVQSPRYKIIEKKQPVAFWCNPISGHNTLYWYLQNLGQGPELLIRYENEEAVDDSQLPKDRFSAERLKGVDSTLKIQPAELGDSAVYLCASSLDERTDTQYFGPGTRLTVL.

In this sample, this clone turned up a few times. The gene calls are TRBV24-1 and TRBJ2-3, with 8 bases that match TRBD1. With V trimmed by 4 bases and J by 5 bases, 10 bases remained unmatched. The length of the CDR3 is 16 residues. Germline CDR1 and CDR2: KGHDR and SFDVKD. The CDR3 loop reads CATSDPPTGAGDTQYF. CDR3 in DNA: TGTGCCACCAGTGACCCACCGACAGGGGCCGGAGATACGCAGTATTTT.

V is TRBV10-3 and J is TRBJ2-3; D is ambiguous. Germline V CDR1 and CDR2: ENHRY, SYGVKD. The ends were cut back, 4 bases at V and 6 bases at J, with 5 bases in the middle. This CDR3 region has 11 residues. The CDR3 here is CAISARDTQYF. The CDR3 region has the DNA TGTGCCATCAGTGCCCGGGATACGCAGTATTTT.